The source of this T cell receptor (beta chain) is a study of cytomegalovirus exposure and HLA in healthy donors. The study, taken as a whole, reports: Several of the most significant clusters appeared, in a later analysis, to be linked to common viral pathogens. Associated with cytomegalovirus, according to the listing, were 150 to 200 TCR beta chains.

Vbeta (60) and Jbeta (13) primers were used in the PCR. Only in-frame clones appear in the TCRdb table, and some are missing; sequencing was by immunoSEQ multiplex PCR. Of 85,000 to 130,000 clones listed, 70% to 85% were seen once; the top ten hold approximately 1.2%. This clone has more than one count but fewer than ten. The antigen is not known. This CDR3 is built from 15 residues. Germline values: CDR1 LGHNA, CDR2 YSLEER. V lost 4 bases, J lost 4 bases, and 17 bases lay in between. J is TRBJ2-7 and V is TRBV4-3; weak D call: TRBD2 (5 bases). The specimen was PBMCs. The source is a woman under 30 in good health and CMV-seronegative. The CDR3 loop reads CASSRLGRAPYEQYF. The CDR3 nucleotides read TGCGCCAGCAGCCGGTTAGGGCGGGCGCCTTACGAGCAGTACTTC.